These 28 T cell receptor beta chains were sequenced from one sample in a study of regulatory T cells in long-lasting Graves disease. Time point of the sample: newly diagnosed GD, antithyroid drugs for less than 3 months. PBMC RNA served as the TCR library source. Researchers made TCR beta libraries by using iRepertoire HTBI primers and running Arm-PCR on CDR3 regions. TCRdb fed the multiplex PCR reads into MiXCR, producing one record per CDR3 protein. This sample has 420,000 or so distinct CDR3 sequences, with about a sixth found just once. The same data also contributed to another study, on T cells in Graves' hyperthyroidism and ophthalmopathy.

The sample was peripheral blood mononuclear cells (PBMCs), taken at new diagnosis, from a patient treated with antithyroid drugs. These receptors were obtained from a woman between 18 and 29 years old with Graves disease.

The V and J genes are TRBV2 and TRBJ2-3; D might be TRBD1 (5 bases). The CDR3 totals 14 residues. The germline gives CDR1 SNHLY, CDR2 FYNNEI. Trimming shortened V by 2 bases and J by 3 bases, and 9 bases separated the two germline ends. The CDR3 nucleotides are TGTGCCAGCAGTGAAAGGGGCGGAACAGATACGCAGTATTTT. Protein sequence: CASSERGGTDTQYF.

This clonotype showed up many times. V gene TRBV20-1 combines with J gene TRBJ2-7, with D perhaps matching TRBD2 (7 bases). V was clipped by 6 bases and J by 3 bases, with 15 bases between them. The CDR3 is 13 amino acids. Per germline, CDR1 DFQATT and CDR2 SNEGSKA (reference sequence). The CDR3 DNA reads TGCAGTGCCTTAACGCGGGGGCTCTACGAGCAGTACTTC. This translates into CSALTRGLYEQYF.

This clonotype was seen repeatedly, ten times or more. V usage is TRBV12-3 or TRBV12-4 and J usage is TRBJ2-3; 9 bases line up with TRBD2. With 7 bases clipped from V and 0 bases from J, the junction kept 5 bases outside the gene matches. The CDR3 has 15 residues. CDR3 sequence: CASTPSGTSTDTQYF. CDR3 DNA sequence: TGTGCCAGCACCCCTAGCGGGACGAGCACAGATACGCAGTATTTT.

This clonotype was counted many times. This sequence joins TRBV20-1 and TRBJ2-1; D is possibly TRBD2 (6 bases). Germline CDR1 and CDR2: DFQATT and SNEGSKA (reference sequence). The CDR3 is 14 amino acids. V lost 0 bases to trimming and J lost 0 bases, with 6 bases between them. CDR3 nucleotides: TGCAGTGCTAGAGAGGGGGGCTCCTACAATGAGCAGTTCTTC. It yields the protein CSAREGGSYNEQFF.

The chain employs TRBV24-1 and TRBJ2-5; D unclear. The germline gives CDR1 KGHDR, CDR2 SFDVKD. V lost 12 bases, J lost 0 bases, and 19 bases lay in between. The CDR3 is 15 amino acids. The chain's CDR3 is CAVYRPAGDQETQYF. The DNA of the CDR3 is TGTGCCGTTTATAGGCCTGCAGGCGACCAAGAGACCCAGTACTTC.

Ten or more counts support this clonotype. The V call is TRBV7-9, the J call TRBJ2-7; D is unresolved. CDR3 size: 14 residues. The germline V gene encodes CDR1 SEHNR and CDR2 FQNEAQ (reference sequence). V was shortened by 1 base and J by 6 bases, with 13 bases between the two germline ends. Here the CDR3 reads CASSLEGPSVEQYF. The CDR3 DNA is TGTGCCAGCAGCTTAGAAGGGCCCTCAGTCGAGCAGTACTTC. Supplemented by reference TRBV7-9 and TRBJ2-7, the full variable domain reads DTGVSQNPRHKITKRGQNVTFRCDPISEHNRLYWYRQTLGQGPEFLTYFQNEAQLEKSRLLSDRFSAERPKGSFSTLEIQRTEQGDSAMYLCASSLEGPSVEQYFGPGTRLTVT.

This clonotype was detected a few times. The chain is built from TRBV6-2 or TRBV6-3 and TRBJ1-1; weak D call: TRBD1 (6 bases). V dropped 8 bases and J dropped 4 bases, with 23 bases sitting between them. This CDR3 has 16 amino acids. CDR1 is MNHEY, CDR2 SVGEGT, per germline. The CDR3 reads CASGAWTGQGSTEAFF. CDR3 coding DNA: TGTGCCAGCGGGGCATGGACCGGGCAGGGGTCCACTGAAGCTTTCTTT.

Regarding this clonotype: This could be a read error, since a much larger clone is one nucleotide away. The chain recombines TRBV29-1 with TRBJ2-1, with TRBD1 as a possible D gene (5 bases). The J call may be faulty, since TRBJ2-5 better matches the DNA end. The CDR3 is 12 residues long. Germline V lookup: CDR1 SQVTM, CDR2 ANQGSEA. This CDR3 reads CSVVQGRETQYF. CDR3 in DNA: TGCAGCGTTGTTCAGGGTAGAGAGACCCAGTACTTC.

This clonotype turned up a few times. The V and J genes are TRBV7-3 and TRBJ2-7; 7 bases are shared with TRBD2. The V gene end was trimmed by 5 bases and the J gene end by 0 bases; junction bases not matched to a gene: 4. In germline, CDR1 is SGHTA, CDR2 FQGTGA. This CDR3 is built from 14 residues. Here the CDR3 reads CASSPLADSYEQYF. CDR3 sequence (DNA): TGTGCCAGCAGCCCGCTAGCGGACTCCTACGAGCAGTACTTC.

The sample holds one count of this clonotype. This may stem from a read error, because a much larger clone lies one nucleotide away. This CDR3 fails to terminate in the conserved phenylalanine or tryptophan, so it likely reflects a read error. V usage is TRBV2 and J usage is TRBJ1-2; D gene uncertain. Trimming removed 5 bases from V and 4 bases from J, with 8 bases in between. This CDR3 is built from 12 residues. Germline CDR1 is SNHLY and CDR2 is FYNNEI. The CDR3 loop reads CASSYVGYGYTL. CDR3 nucleotide sequence: TGTGCCAGCAGTTATGTGGGCTATGGCTACACCCTC.

This chain joins TRBV9 and TRBJ2-3, with 8 bases identical to TRBD2. CDR1 SGDLS and CDR2 YYNGEE come from the germline V gene. This CDR3 is built from 16 residues. V lost 0 bases, J lost 4 bases, and 7 bases stayed unmatched. Written as DNA, the CDR3 is TGTGCCAGCAGCGTAGGCCCAGCGGGAGTGGCAGATACGCAGTATTTT. Amino acid sequence: CASSVGPAGVADTQYF.

The table lists this clonotype with a few counts. The rearrangement uses TRBV7-2 and TRBJ1-5, with a possible D match to TRBD1 (5 bases). The V end lost 7 bases, the J end lost 0 bases, and 10 bases lay between the germline ends. The CDR3 totals 14 residues. The germline gives CDR1 SGHTA, CDR2 FQGNSA. In DNA, the CDR3 is TGTGCCAGCACCCAGGGATATAGCAATCAGCCCCAGCATTTT. It yields the protein CASTQGYSNQPQHF.

This chain joins TRBV28 and TRBJ2-2, with 10 bases that match TRBD2. This CDR3 is 17 amino acids long. With V trimmed by 2 bases and J by 2 bases, 5 bases remained unmatched. Germline V lookup: CDR1 MDHEN, CDR2 SYDVKM. CDR3 residues: CASSLPGLADNTGELFF. The CDR3 DNA is TGTGCCAGCAGTTTACCCGGACTAGCGGATAACACCGGGGAGCTGTTTTTT.

This clonotype was picked up many times. The CDR3 DNA reads as TGTGCCAGCAGCCCAGCGACTAGCGGGAGGGCGGGAGGAGAGACCCAGTACTTC. Amino acid sequence: CASSPATSGRAGGETQYF. This chain links TRBV3-1 with TRBJ2-5, with 14 bases that match TRBD2. Trimming removed 4 bases from V and 4 bases from J; junction bases left unmatched: 11. Germline loops: CDR1 LGHDT, CDR2 YNNKEL (reference sequence). The CDR3 is 18 amino acids.

This clonotype was picked up many times. The rearrangement links TRBV12-3 or TRBV12-4 to TRBJ2-3, with 14 bases aligning to TRBD2. Trimming removed 5 bases from V and 2 bases from J; junction bases left unmatched: 27. This CDR3 region has 24 residues. CDR3 sequence: CASSLQRLAGGPFRRTGFTDTQYF. The DNA of the CDR3 is TGTGCCAGCAGTCTGCAACGACTAGCGGGAGGGCCGTTCCGTCGAACGGGATTCACAGATACGCAGTATTTT.

The chain joins TRBV6-2 or TRBV6-3 to TRBJ2-2; no firm D call. Trimming shortened V by 4 bases and J by 2 bases, and 14 bases separated the two germline ends. CDR3 length: 16 residues. CDR1 MNHEY and CDR2 SVGEGT come from the germline V gene. This chain's CDR3 is CASSFYHYRNTGELFF. CDR3 in DNA: TGTGCCAGCAGTTTCTACCACTACAGAAACACCGGGGAGCTGTTTTTT.

This clonotype has ten or more counts. The CDR3 region is CASSYNQGAPQYF. The CDR3 bases are TGTGCCAGCAGTTACAATCAGGGGGCGCCGCAGTACTTC. The chain employs TRBV12-3 or TRBV12-4 and TRBJ2-7; 8 bases match TRBD1. The CDR3 length is 13 residues. J gave up 9 bases and V 4 bases, and 8 bases lay outside the gene matches.

V gene TRBV3-1 combines with J gene TRBJ2-5; TRBD2 matches 9 bases. The CDR3 is made up of 14 amino acids. V was clipped by 1 base and J by 8 bases; unmatched bases: 5. The germline V gene encodes CDR1 LGHDT and CDR2 YNNKEL (reference sequence). CDR3 bases: TGTGCCAGCAGCCAAGCCATTAGCGGGAGAACCCAGTACTTC. Protein sequence: CASSQAISGRTQYF.

This clonotype was counted between two and nine times. The chain links TRBV7-3 to TRBJ1-1, with D perhaps TRBD1 (5 bases). Looked up from germline, CDR1 is SGHTA and CDR2 is FQGTGA. V was shortened by 5 bases and J by 3 bases, with 19 bases between the two germline ends. This CDR3 spans 16 amino acids. The CDR3: CASSPQAQFRDTEAFF. The CDR3 DNA is TGTGCCAGCAGCCCACAGGCCCAGTTCCGGGACACTGAAGCTTTCTTT.

This clonotype came up many times. The chain couples TRBV28 to TRBJ2-1; TRBD2 matches at 9 bases. The CDR3 runs to 14 residues. V shed 6 bases, J shed 5 bases, and the junction held 5 bases outside the gene matches. Germline CDR1 reads MDHEN; CDR2 reads SYDVKM. CDR3 residues: CASSETSGHNEQFF. CDR3 coding DNA: TGTGCCAGCAGCGAGACTAGCGGTCACAATGAGCAGTTCTTC.

As to this clonotype: This may be a read error: a much more frequent sequence differs by one nucleotide. The rearrangement uses TRBV20-1 and TRBJ2-1; weak D call: TRBD2 (6 bases). CDR1 and CDR2 from the germline V gene are DFQATT and SNEGSKA (reference sequence). V lost 6 bases and J lost 9, with 18 bases in between. The CDR3 has 13 amino acids. The CDR3 loop is CSAGLAAGTEQFF. DNA of the CDR3: TGCAGTGCAGGTTTAGCGGCGGGTACTGAGCAGTTCTTC.

Regarding this clonotype: A much larger clone differs from this one at a single base, so this may be a read error. This chain links TRBV6-2 or TRBV6-3 with TRBJ2-3; TRBD1 might be the D (5 bases). The CDR3 runs 18 residues. V lost 6 bases, J lost 2 bases, and 24 bases lay in between. The germline gives CDR1 MNHEY, CDR2 SVGEGT. For the CDR3, the DNA is TGTGCCAGCAGACCCCAAGGTGACAGTCTACGTTACACAGATACGCAGTATTTT. Residues: CASRPQGDSLRYTDTQYF.

This clonotype was observed many times. The chain couples TRBV28 to TRBJ2-5; tentatively, D is TRBD2 (6 bases). Germline V CDR1 and CDR2: MDHEN, SYDVKM. Between the trimmed V and J ends, which lost 0 bases and 1 base, there was a span of 6 bases. The CDR3 sequence is 14 residues long. Here the CDR3 DNA reads TGTGCCAGCAGTTTATGGGGGGGCCAAGAGACCCAGTACTTC. Its translation is CASSLWGGQETQYF.

The V gene is TRBV28, the J gene TRBJ2-4, with 7 bases aligning to TRBD2. The CDR3 contains 18 residues. V lost 4 bases, J lost 0 bases, and 12 bases stayed unmatched. Germline-derived CDR1 and CDR2 are MDHEN and SYDVKM. DNA for the CDR3: TGTGCCAGCAGTTCACAACTTCCGGGACTACGAGCCAAAAACATTCAGTACTTC. It yields the protein CASSSQLPGLRAKNIQYF.

In its sample, this clonotype was seen a few times. The rearrangement joins TRBV18 to TRBJ1-3; weak D call: TRBD1 (6 bases). The CDR3 loop spans 16 amino acids. Trimming pared 5 bases from V and 4 bases from J, leaving 18 bases between. Germline loops: CDR1 KGHSH, CDR2 LQKENI. In DNA form, the CDR3 reads TGTGCCAGCTCAAGCGGCGTGGGGACATACGGAAACACCATATATTTT. It codes for CASSSGVGTYGNTIYF.

This clonotype was recorded many times. The J gene is TRBJ1-2, the V gene TRBV13; TRBD1 matches at 9 bases. The CDR3 is 15 residues long. J gave up 6 bases and V 5 bases, and 10 bases lay outside the gene matches. The germline V gene encodes CDR1 PRHDT and CDR2 FYEKMQ (reference sequence). The CDR3 spells CASSKNRGRIDGYTF. CDR3 bases: TGTGCCAGCAGCAAAAACAGGGGGCGCATTGATGGCTACACCTTC. Full variable domain (missing parts from reference TRBV13 and TRBJ1-2): AAGVIQSPRHLIKEKRETATLKCYPIPRHDTVYWYQQGPGQDPQFLISFYEKMQSDKGSIPDRFSAQQFSDYHSELNMSSLELGDSALYFCASSKNRGRIDGYTFGSGTRLTVV.

This clonotype was detected ten times or more. V usage is TRBV30 and J usage is TRBJ2-1; 8 nucleotides align to TRBD2. V was clipped by 5 bases and J by 7 bases; unmatched bases: 13. The length of the CDR3 is 15 residues. Germline V gene data show CDR1 as GTSNPN and CDR2 as SVGIG (reference sequence). Here the CDR3 reads CAWWEESGSGNEQFF. In nucleotides, the CDR3 is TGTGCCTGGTGGGAGGAGAGCGGGAGTGGTAATGAGCAGTTCTTC. Full variable domain (outside the CDR3, taken from reference TRBV30 and TRBJ2-1): SQTIHQWPATLVQPVGSPLSLECTVEGTSNPNLYWYRQAAGRGLQLLFYSVGIGQISSEVPQNLSASRPQDRQFILSSKKLLLSDSGFYLCAWWEESGSGNEQFFGPGTRLTVL.

This clonotype has a handful of counts. The chain links TRBV24-1 to TRBJ2-5, with 11 bases aligning to TRBD2. Germline loops: CDR1 KGHDR, CDR2 SFDVKD. This CDR3 is 15 amino acids long. With V trimmed by 4 bases and J by 5 bases, 5 bases remained unmatched. Here the CDR3 DNA reads TGTGCCACCAGTGACCCGACTAGCGGGAAGGAGACCCAGTACTTC. It yields the protein CATSDPTSGKETQYF.